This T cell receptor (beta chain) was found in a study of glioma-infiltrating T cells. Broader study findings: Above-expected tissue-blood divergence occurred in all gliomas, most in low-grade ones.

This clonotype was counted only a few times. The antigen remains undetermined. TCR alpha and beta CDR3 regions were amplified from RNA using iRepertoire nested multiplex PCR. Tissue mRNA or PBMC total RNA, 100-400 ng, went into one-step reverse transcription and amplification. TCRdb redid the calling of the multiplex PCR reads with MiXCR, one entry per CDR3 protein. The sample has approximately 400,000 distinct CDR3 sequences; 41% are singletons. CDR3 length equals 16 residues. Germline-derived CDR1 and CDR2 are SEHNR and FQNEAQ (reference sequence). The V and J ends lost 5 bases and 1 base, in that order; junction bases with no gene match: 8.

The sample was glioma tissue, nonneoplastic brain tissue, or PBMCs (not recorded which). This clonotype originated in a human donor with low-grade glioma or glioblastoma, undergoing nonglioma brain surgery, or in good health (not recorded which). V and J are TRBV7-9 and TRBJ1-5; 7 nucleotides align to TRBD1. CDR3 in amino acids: CASSQGGTASNQPQHF. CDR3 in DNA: TGTGCCAGCAGCCAGGGAGGGACAGCAAGCAATCAGCCCCAGCATTTT.